What follows describes a single TCR beta chain. Germline V gene data show CDR1 as MDHEN and CDR2 as SYDVKM. V gave up 6 bases and J gave up 9 bases; unmatched junction bases: 6. The CDR3 consists of 14 residues. The sample is drawn from a study of PD-1 and CTLA-4 blockade in melanoma. The method was immunoSEQ multiplex PCR; TCRdb's version includes in-frame clones alone and lacks a portion of them. The top ten clones hold 7.8% of a sample with 20,000 to 25,000 clones, 88% of them seen once. This clonotype originated in a human donor with melanoma. The J gene is TRBJ1-6, the V gene TRBV28; 9 bases fit TRBD1. Sequences were derived from CD8+ T cells from peripheral blood, sampled before anti-PD-1 treatment. CDR3 nucleotides: TGTGCCAGCAGGGGAGGACAGGGGAGTTCACCCCTCCACTTT. This gives the protein CASRGGQGSSPLHF.